Sequencing of this TCR beta chain was carried out in a study of HIV-infected children after antiretroviral therapy interruption. Study as a whole: Recorded EBV and CMV exposure existed for most children.

By share of the sample, this clonotype is medium-sized. Its antigen remains unknown. A 3' RACE protocol on RNA, with unique molecular identifiers, produced the TCR library. From the 3' RACE reads, TCRdb called clonotypes with MiXCR, one entry per CDR3 protein. Of about 15,000 distinct CDR3 sequences listed, roughly 3.4% are singletons. Germline CDR1 is MDHEN and CDR2 is SYDVKM. Trimming took 4 bases from V and 4 from J; bases not matched to a gene: 13. The CDR3 runs to 18 residues. Treatment denoted: PENTA 11 planned treatment interruption arm or continuous ART arm. Naive CD4+ CD45RA+ CD45RO- T cells were sorted from thawed PBMCs. Overall study results and limits: Naive CD4+ sequences overlapped less between time points once interruption began. By the end of treatment interruption, naive CD4+ clonality (Gini) increased.

The genes are TRBV28 and TRBJ1-5, with 10 bases that match TRBD1. The sample consisted of CD45RA+ CD4+ T cells from PBMCs, taken from a donor given antiretroviral therapy, either interrupted or continuous. Subset in this sample: naive CD4+ CD45RA+ CD45RO- T cells. The receptor was isolated from a child aged 2 to 17 with HIV. The CDR3 loop reads CASSYPGTGVGRNQPQHF. The CDR3 nucleotides read TGTGCCAGCAGTTACCCCGGGACAGGGGTCGGGAGGAATCAGCCCCAGCATTTT.